This T cell receptor (beta chain) was observed in a study of OX40 agonist ivuxolimab in advanced cancers. Study-wide findings and caveats: Both blood CD4+ and CD8+ T cells showed clonal growth by week 6 at 0.1 to 3.0 mg/kg.

Concerning this clone: As yet, its antigen is unknown.

Clones were read by immunoSEQ multiplex PCR, and TCRdb kept only the in-frame ones, dropping some. The profile shows about 50,000 clones, more than 85% of them singletons. This TCR was sampled from an adult with an advanced solid tumor such as melanoma, head and neck, liver or kidney cancer. This sample comprised CD4+ or CD8+ T cells sorted from blood, obtained in a trial of the OX40 agonist ivuxolimab.

CDR3 DNA: TGTGCCAGCAGTTGGTCCGGGGGGCCTTACGAGCAGTACGTC. Translating gives CASSWSGGPYEQYV. This sequence joins TRBV6-1 and TRBJ2-7; tentatively, D is TRBD2 (7 bases). CDR1 and CDR2 from the germline V gene are MNHNS and SASEGT. V lost 5 bases and J lost 4, with 15 bases in between. The CDR3 loop spans 14 amino acids.